This T cell receptor (beta chain) derives from a study of cytomegalovirus exposure and HLA in healthy donors. General study findings and limits: A later analysis reportedly found that, within productive TCRs, an Asian-associated ancestry cluster had fewer N-insertions than the mean observed across the approximately 660 donors.

Comments on this clone: Antigen: not known.

Germline assignment: CDR1 SGHTS and CDR2 YDEGEE. V dropped 4 bases and J dropped 3 bases, with 11 bases sitting between them. The CDR3 totals 13 residues. 60 Vbeta and 13 Jbeta primers were used in PCR. Only in-frame clones appear in the TCRdb table, and some are missing; sequencing was by immunoSEQ multiplex PCR. Here the sample spans 150,000 to 200,000 clones, around 77% being singletons. The receptor's source is a woman aged 25 to 39 in good health and CMV-seropositive. The chain uses TRBV5-8 and TRBJ2-7; D might be TRBD2 (5 bases). The source material was PBMCs. CDR3 in amino acids: CASSLGRDYEQYF. DNA for the CDR3: TGTGCCAGCAGCCTAGGACGGGACTACGAGCAGTACTTC.